Given below is one T cell receptor beta chain in context. Its specificity is unknown. Genomic DNA for unsorted samples, which was extracted with the QIAamp DNA Blood Mini kit, came from 81 million or so PBMCs. The sample is drawn from a study of shared clonotypes between healthy human individuals. Study-level points and caveats: Represented genetic and exposure-history diversity was restricted by having few donors.

The CDR3 is 14 amino acids. Germline loops: CDR1 MNHNS, CDR2 SASEGT. Between the trimmed V and J ends, which lost 4 bases and 7 bases, there was a span of 14 bases. Profiled with immunoSEQ multiplex PCR; TCRdb holds only in-frame clones, not every one. The sample includes a few hundred thousand clones, around 80% seen only once; the top ten take 12%. The sequenced sample was PBMCs. This sequence originates from a woman in her 40s in good health. Some clones in this sample may be carry-over from other donors' samples. V gene TRBV6-1 combines with J gene TRBJ1-5; tentative D call: TRBD1 (6 bases). CDR3 in amino acids: CASSVGGRSQPQHF. The CDR3 DNA is TGTGCCAGCAGTGTAGGGGGGAGGTCCCAGCCCCAGCATTTT.